This entry lists 28 T cell receptor beta chains sequenced from one sample in a study of identical twins. TCRdb reprocessed the 5' RACE reads with MiXCR, giving one entry per CDR3 protein. The data show roughly 490,000 distinct CDR3 sequences, about 13% seen once. The same specimen was also included in a second study, on yellow fever vaccine responses in identical twins.

Sample: CD4+ T cells sorted from blood. The receptor source for this set is a woman aged 18-29 years in good health.

This clonotype was seen more than once but under ten times. V and J are TRBV11-2 and TRBJ2-1; 8 nucleotides agree with TRBD2. The CDR3 is 19 amino acids. Germline loops: CDR1 SGHAT, CDR2 FQNNGV. J was trimmed by 1 base and V by 5 bases; bases with no gene match: 16. CDR3 nucleotide sequence: TGTGCCAGCAGCCCCTCTAAGGTTAGCGGGGATAGTTCCTACAATGAGCAGTTCTTC. Translated: CASSPSKVSGDSSYNEQFF.

A few counts support this clonotype. The V call is TRBV21-1, the J call TRBJ2-1; TRBD1 is the table's D call, not checked against the DNA. TRBV21-1 is marked as a pseudogene. The length of the CDR3 is 19 residues. The CDR3 loop is CASSKVEVGDRPLYNEQFF. Here the CDR3 DNA reads TGTGCCAGCAGCAAAGTAGAAGTGGGGGACAGACCACTATACAATGAGCAGTTCTTC.

The chain carries TRBV20-1 and TRBJ2-7, with D possibly being TRBD1 (5 bases). The V end was cut by 3 bases, the J end by 1 base, with 13 bases between. The CDR3 runs 14 residues. Germline values: CDR1 DFQATT, CDR2 SNEGSKA (reference sequence). DNA of the CDR3: TGCAGTGCTAGTTTTCGCAGGGCGTCCTACGAGCAGTACTTC. This translates into CSASFRRASYEQYF.

This clonotype was picked up a small number of times. This chain uses TRBV20-1 with TRBJ2-5; tentative D call: TRBD2 (5 bases). Germline V gene lookup returns CDR1 DFQATT and CDR2 SNEGSKA (reference sequence). This CDR3 has 15 amino acids. V gave up 5 bases and J gave up 2 bases, with 18 bases separating them. CDR3 coding DNA: TGCAGTGCTCCCCCCGGAGGAGGTAAACAAGAGACCCAGTACTTC. Translated: CSAPPGGGKQETQYF.

This clonotype was seen only a few times. The rearrangement uses TRBV29-1 and TRBJ2-1, with 8 bases aligning to TRBD1. CDR3 length: 13 residues. In germline, CDR1 is SQVTM, CDR2 ANQGSEA. V shed 7 bases and J 4 bases; nucleotides not matched to a gene: 6. The CDR3 nucleotides are TGCAGCGCTGCCGGGACAGGTTACAATGAGCAGTTCTTC. Protein: CSAAGTGYNEQFF.

The V and J genes are TRBV5-1 and TRBJ2-7; D remains ambiguous. The CDR3 consists of 14 residues. With 2 bases removed from V and 2 bases from J, the gap between germline ends came to 11 bases. The germline V gene encodes CDR1 SGHRS and CDR2 YFSETQ. CDR3 region: CASSFLPETYEQYF. The CDR3 DNA follows: TGCGCCAGCAGCTTCTTGCCGGAGACCTACGAGCAGTACTTC.

This clonotype was found many times. This rearrangement joins TRBV2 to TRBJ1-1; tentatively, D is TRBD1 (6 bases). Germline V gene data show CDR1 as SNHLY and CDR2 as FYNNEI. The CDR3 is 15 residues long. V shed 5 bases and J shed 1 base, with 14 bases lying between them. CDR3 residues: CASSTQGRANTEAFF. Written as DNA, the CDR3 is TGTGCCAGCAGTACCCAGGGGCGGGCGAACACTGAAGCTTTCTTT.

This clonotype was seen a handful of times. The V gene is TRBV12-3 or TRBV12-4, the J gene TRBJ1-5; D may be TRBD1 (6 bases). The CDR3 spans 15 residues. Trimming shortened V by 5 bases and J by 1 base, and 12 bases separated the two germline ends. The CDR3 loop reads CASSEGGRSNQPQHF. The CDR3 nucleotides read TGTGCCAGCAGTGAAGGGGGTCGGAGCAATCAGCCCCAGCATTTT.

Points on this clonotype: A much larger clone differs from this one at a single base, so this may be a read error. V gene TRBV20-1 combines with J gene TRBJ2-1; 11 bases match TRBD2. Germline assignment: CDR1 DFQATT and CDR2 SNEGSKA (reference sequence). The CDR3 totals 15 residues. CDR3 sequence (DNA): TGCAGTGCGACTAGCGGGACCCCCCCTTTCAATGAGCAGCTCTTC. It is translated as CSATSGTPPFNEQLF.

The V call is TRBV28, the J call TRBJ2-5; possible D gene TRBD2, 6 bases. Trimming shortened V by 6 bases and J by 2 bases, and 19 bases separated the two germline ends. The CDR3 is made up of 16 amino acids. In germline, CDR1 is MDHEN, CDR2 SYDVKM. For the CDR3, the DNA is TGTGCCAGCAGCCGACCGGTGGGAGGACAACAAGAGACCCAGTACTTC. Residues: CASSRPVGGQQETQYF.

This clonotype has more than one count but fewer than ten. This rearrangement joins TRBV6-2 or TRBV6-3 to TRBJ2-1; 10 positions match TRBD2. CDR1 is MNHEY, CDR2 SVGEGT, per germline. This CDR3 is built from 15 residues. Trimming at V came to 5 bases and at J to 10 bases, leaving 11 bases not matched to a gene. Written as DNA, the CDR3 is TGTGCCAGCAGTCCACGGGCTAGCGGGAGTCTGGAGCAGTTCTTC. As protein: CASSPRASGSLEQFF.

This clonotype was found a few times. The V gene is TRBV27, the J gene TRBJ2-1; 9 bases fit TRBD2. V lost 8 bases, J lost 8 bases, and 7 bases stayed unmatched. CDR1 and CDR2 (germline): MNHEY, SMNVEV (reference sequence). The CDR3 loop spans 13 amino acids. DNA of the CDR3: TGTGCCAGCTCAGGGCTAGCGGGATATGAGCAGTTCTTC. Its protein is CASSGLAGYEQFF.

Only a few counts were recorded for this clonotype. The chain has TRBV12-3 or TRBV12-4 and TRBJ2-3; 13 bases fit TRBD2. Unmatched junction bases numbered 20, after V lost 2 bases and J lost 0 bases. CDR3 length: 23 residues. The CDR3 coding sequence is TGTGCCAGCAGTTTAAGCCTACCCGGGCGTACTAGCGGGGGGGCCGTTAGCACAGATACGCAGTATTTT. Protein sequence: CASSLSLPGRTSGGAVSTDTQYF.

This clonotype was observed a handful of times. The V gene is TRBV5-1, the J gene TRBJ2-2, with D maybe TRBD2 (6 bases). This CDR3 is built from 16 residues. Germline CDR1 is SGHRS and CDR2 is YFSETQ. V lost 2 bases, J lost 2 bases, and 13 bases lay in between. The DNA for the CDR3 is TGCGCCAGCAGCTTTTCCCCGGGAGCCAACACCGGGGAGCTGTTTTTT. It is translated as CASSFSPGANTGELFF.

This clonotype was observed a handful of times. The chain joins TRBV29-1 to TRBJ2-7, with a possible D match to TRBD2 (5 bases). This CDR3 has 14 amino acids. The germline CDR1 and CDR2 sequences are SQVTM and ANQGSEA. V was pared by 6 bases and J by 7 bases, with 22 bases between. The DNA for the CDR3 is TGCAGCGTGCCCAACGCACTAGGATTGGGGGAGCAGTACTTC. It encodes CSVPNALGLGEQYF.

The CDR3 sequence: CASSLGGQKVYEQYF. The DNA of the CDR3 is TGCGCCAGCAGCTTGGGGGGACAAAAAGTCTACGAGCAGTACTTC. The chain employs TRBV5-1 and TRBJ2-7; maybe TRBD1 (6 bases). From germline, CDR1 is SGHRS and CDR2 YFSETQ. This CDR3 contains 15 residues. Trimming stripped 0 bases from V and 3 bases from J, with 13 bases between. Using reference TRBV5-1 and TRBJ2-7 for the parts outside the CDR3, the full variable domain is KAGVTQTPRYLIKTRGQQVTLSCSPISGHRSVSWYQQTPGQGLQFLFEYFSETQRNKGNFPGRFSGRQFSNSRSEMNVSTLELGDSALYLCASSLGGQKVYEQYFGPGTRLTVT.

V gene TRBV2 combines with J gene TRBJ2-5, with TRBD2 matching 8 bases. The ends lost 4 bases at V and 5 bases at J; junction bases unmatched: 0. Germline assignment: CDR1 SNHLY and CDR2 FYNNEI. The CDR3 totals 12 residues. CDR3 coding DNA: TGTGCCAGCAGTGGCGGGAGGGAGACCCAGTACTTC. It encodes CASSGGRETQYF.

This clonotype was picked up many times. The rearrangement joins TRBV7-9 to TRBJ2-1, with a possible D match to TRBD2 (6 bases). The CDR3 is 14 amino acids. V was trimmed by 6 bases and J by 9 bases, leaving 18 bases between them. Germline V CDR1 and CDR2: SEHNR, FQNEAQ (reference sequence). DNA for the CDR3: TGTGCCAGCAGTCTACCGGGACTGGTATCTGAGCAGTTCTTC. It specifies CASSLPGLVSEQFF.

This clonotype has more than one count but fewer than ten. The CDR3 loop is CSARGRADSNQPQHF. DNA for the CDR3: TGCAGTGCTAGAGGGAGGGCCGATAGCAATCAGCCCCAGCATTTT. This sequence joins TRBV20-1 and TRBJ1-5; D not certain. Trimming took off 1 base at V and 0 bases at J, with 10 bases between the two ends. The CDR3 extends over 15 amino acids. Germline CDR1 DFQATT, CDR2 SNEGSKA (reference sequence).

The V and J genes are TRBV10-2 and TRBJ2-1; 10 bases line up with TRBD1. V lost 3 bases, J lost 3 bases, and 2 bases stayed unmatched. Looked up from germline, CDR1 is WSHSY and CDR2 is SAAADI. This CDR3 region has 15 residues. CDR3 sequence (DNA): TGCGCCAGCAGTGACGGGACAGGGGACTACAATGAGCAGTTCTTC. Translation: CASSDGTGDYNEQFF.

The table lists this clonotype with a few counts. This rearrangement joins TRBV10-3 to TRBJ1-6, with D tentatively TRBD1 (6 bases). V lost 6 bases to trimming and J lost 6 bases, with 12 bases between them. Germline-derived CDR1 and CDR2 are ENHRY and SYGVKD. The CDR3 length is 14 residues. CDR3 amino acids: CAISFGTSNSPLHF. The DNA of the CDR3 is TGTGCCATCAGCTTCGGGACAAGTAATTCACCCCTCCACTTT.

This clonotype was detected a few times. The chain employs TRBV10-3 and TRBJ2-3; 7 bases are shared with TRBD2. V lost 4 bases to trimming and J lost 4 bases; unmatched junction nucleotides: 2. The CDR3 loop spans 13 amino acids. Germline CDR1 and CDR2: ENHRY and SYGVKD. CDR3 sequence reads: CAISGREADTQYF. CDR3 DNA sequence: TGTGCCATCAGTGGACGGGAGGCAGATACGCAGTATTTT.

This clonotype was detected ten times or more. J is TRBJ2-3 and V is TRBV5-4; TRBD2 matches at 10 bases. V was clipped by 4 bases and J by 4 bases; unmatched bases: 3. The CDR3 runs to 14 residues. In germline, CDR1 is SGHNT, CDR2 YYREEE (reference sequence). The CDR3 nucleotides are TGTGCCAGCAGCAGGACTAGCGGTGCAGATACGCAGTATTTT. Its protein is CASSRTSGADTQYF.

V usage is TRBV18 and J usage is TRBJ2-3; 7 bases are a match to TRBD2. The V gene end was trimmed by 6 bases and the J gene end by 5 bases; junction bases not matched to a gene: 8. This CDR3 is built from 14 residues. Germline V CDR1 and CDR2: KGHSH, LQKENI. In nucleotides, the CDR3 is TGTGCCAGCTCTCCGCGGGGGTCCGGAGATACGCAGTATTTT. It codes for CASSPRGSGDTQYF.

This clonotype has only a few counts. The chain combines TRBV15 with TRBJ2-2; the D gene is possibly TRBD2 (7 bases). This CDR3 region has 16 residues. Trimming left V 2 bases short and J 7 bases short, with 17 bases between. Germline CDR1 is LNHNV and CDR2 is YYDKDF (reference sequence). CDR3: CATSRFRGALIGELFF. The CDR3 nucleotides read TGTGCCACCAGCAGATTCCGGGGGGCGCTTATCGGGGAGCTGTTTTTT.

The table lists this clonotype with a few counts. The chain has TRBV20-1 and TRBJ2-6, with no clear D. CDR1 and CDR2 (germline): DFQATT, SNEGSKA (reference sequence). This CDR3 comprises 15 residues. Trimming pared 0 bases from V and 1 base from J, leaving 7 bases between. The CDR3 sequence: CSARDLRSGANVLTF. The CDR3 DNA is TGCAGTGCTAGAGATTTACGGTCTGGGGCCAACGTCCTGACTTTC.

This clonotype was observed a handful of times. This chain connects TRBV6-1 to TRBJ2-7; TRBD2 matches 14 bases. The germline V gene encodes CDR1 MNHNS and CDR2 SASEGT. The ends lost 6 bases at V and 2 bases at J; junction bases unmatched: 15. The CDR3 has 19 residues. The CDR3 spells CASSSTGLAGAREAYEQYF. CDR3 in DNA: TGTGCCAGCAGCTCCACGGGACTAGCGGGAGCTCGGGAAGCCTACGAGCAGTACTTC.

This sequence joins TRBV20-1 and TRBJ1-4; D is possibly TRBD1 (6 bases). Trimming shortened V by 3 bases and J by 0 bases, and 11 bases separated the two germline ends. There are 15 residues in the CDR3. Germline loops: CDR1 DFQATT, CDR2 SNEGSKA (reference sequence). The CDR3 sequence is CSASQQGATNEKLFF. CDR3 nucleotide sequence: TGCAGTGCTAGTCAACAGGGTGCAACTAATGAAAAACTGTTTTTT.